This TCR beta chain was recorded in a study of blood T cell repertoires in COVID-19. Study as a whole: Nucleic acid was either cDNA or gDNA, and it came from T cells, B-cell-depleted T cells, or PBMCs.

This clone was counted only a few times. Assay used: immunoSEQ multiplex PCR; TCRdb lists only in-frame clones, some missing. The sample consists of about 250,000 clones, approximately 80% of them appearing once. V dropped 3 bases and J dropped 3 bases, with 12 bases sitting between them. CDR1 and CDR2 from the germline V gene are MNHEY and SMNVEV (reference sequence). The CDR3 runs 14 residues. The sequenced sample consisted of peripheral blood. J is TRBJ2-7 and V is TRBV27; possibly TRBD1 for D (6 bases). This sequence originates from a woman between 35 and 50 years old with active or convalescent COVID-19. CDR3: CASSLATGNYEQYF. The CDR3 bases are TGTGCCAGCAGTTTGGCGACAGGAAACTACGAGCAGTACTTC.